Listed here are 32 T cell receptor beta chains from one sample, sequenced in a study of metastatic and nonmetastatic thyroid tumors. Using MiXCR, TCRdb reanalyzed the PCR reads. The profile shows 11,000 to 15,000 clones, roughly 30% of them singletons. Each patient went into thyroid surgery without having received any treatment. The sample was tumor tissue. These receptor sequences come from a female donor with papillary thyroid cancer or a benign thyroid nodule (not recorded which). Some clones in this sample may be carry-over from other donors' samples.

This chain links TRBV7-9 with TRBJ1-2, with TRBD1 matching 7 bases. J gave up 8 bases and V 4 bases, and 7 bases lay outside the gene matches. The CDR3 runs 13 residues. Per germline, CDR1 SEHNR and CDR2 FQNEAQ (reference sequence). CDR3 protein: CASSSTGSVGYTF. In nucleotides, the CDR3 is TGTGCCAGCAGCTCGACAGGGAGTGTAGGCTACACCTTC.

In its sample, this clone was seen a few times. V usage is TRBV6-4 and J usage is TRBJ2-1; either TRBD1 or TRBD2 may fit D (5 bases each). The CDR3 totals 13 residues. Germline V lookup: CDR1 MRHNA, CDR2 SNTAGT. Between the trimmed V and J ends, which lost 3 bases and 9 bases, there was a span of 12 bases. Here the CDR3 DNA reads TGTGCCAGCAGTGAAATGGGGGAACGTGAGCAGTTCTTC. This encodes CASSEMGEREQFF.

The gene calls are TRBV5-1 and TRBJ2-7; maybe TRBD2 (6 bases). CDR1 SGHRS and CDR2 YFSETQ come from the germline V gene. Trimming took off 4 bases at V and 6 bases at J, with 20 bases between the two ends. The CDR3 sequence is 15 residues long. CDR3 residues: CASSQERGLSGEQYF. In nucleotides, the CDR3 is TGCGCCAGCAGCCAGGAAAGGGGACTTTCTGGCGAGCAGTACTTC.

This clone was detected only a few times. The chain is built from TRBV24-1 and TRBJ2-1; no reliable D call. Trimming left V 3 bases short and J 12 bases short, with 8 bases between. Per germline, CDR1 KGHDR and CDR2 SFDVKD. The CDR3 has 11 residues. CDR3 sequence: CATSDPSRQFF. As DNA, the CDR3 is TGTGCCACCAGTGATCCTTCAAGGCAGTTCTTC.

This clone was detected ten times or more. This chain joins TRBV29-1 and TRBJ2-2; 8 bases are a match to TRBD1. The J segment lost 1 base and the V segment lost 6 bases, leaving 4 bases of the junction unmatched. CDR3 length: 14 amino acids. Germline V lookup: CDR1 SQVTM, CDR2 ANQGSEA. The CDR3 DNA reads as TGCAGCGTCCAAGGGACAGGGAACACCGGGGAGCTGTTTTTT. Translation gives CSVQGTGNTGELFF.

This clone came up a few times. The chain carries TRBV30 and TRBJ2-7; D perhaps matches TRBD1 (7 bases). Trimming removed 4 bases at V and 3 bases at J, with 13 bases between. The CDR3 sequence is 13 residues long. Per germline, CDR1 GTSNPN and CDR2 SVGIG (reference sequence). The CDR3 DNA reads as TGTGCCTGGAATGGAGGGGGCAGCTACGAGCAGTACTTC. This gives the protein CAWNGGGSYEQYF.

This chain joins TRBV3-1 and TRBJ2-7, with D possibly TRBD2 on 7 matching bases. Germline V gene sequence: CDR1 LGHDT, CDR2 YNNKEL (reference sequence). There are 15 residues in the CDR3. V shed 4 bases and J shed 5 bases, with 18 bases lying between them. The CDR3 coding sequence is TGTGCCAGCAGCCCGGCTACGGGGGGCGGGGACGAGCAGTACTTC. This gives the protein CASSPATGGGDEQYF.

The V gene is TRBV6-1, the J gene TRBJ1-5; no definite D call. V gave up 8 bases and J gave up 4 bases, with 12 bases separating them. The germline gives CDR1 MNHNS, CDR2 SASEGT. This CDR3 comprises 13 residues. The CDR3 DNA sequence: TGTGCCAGCCAATTCGGAGAGAATCAGCCCCAGCATTTT. Its translation is CASQFGENQPQHF.

This clone occurred once. The chain uses TRBV7-2 and TRBJ1-1, with D possibly matching TRBD1 (5 bases). Between the trimmed V and J ends, which lost 2 bases and 4 bases, there was a span of 14 bases. Germline values: CDR1 SGHTA, CDR2 FQGNSA. CDR3 size: 15 residues. As DNA, the CDR3 is TGTGCCAGCAGCTTAAATCAAGGGGTCGGCACTGAAGCTTTCTTT. This encodes CASSLNQGVGTEAFF.

The chain is built from TRBV20-1 and TRBJ2-5; 7 positions agree with TRBD2. In germline, CDR1 is DFQATT, CDR2 SNEGSKA (reference sequence). V lost 0 bases, J lost 0 bases, and 4 bases stayed unmatched. The CDR3 is made up of 15 amino acids. DNA for the CDR3: TGCAGTGCTAGAGATGGGGGGGGTAACCAAGAGACCCAGTACTTC. This translates into CSARDGGGNQETQYF.

This clone has a single count. This chain joins TRBV9 and TRBJ2-7, with D tentatively TRBD2 (6 bases). With 0 bases removed from V and 5 bases from J, the gap between germline ends came to 15 bases. This CDR3 region has 15 residues. The V gene's germline CDR1 is SGDLS and CDR2 YYNGEE. The CDR3 is CASSVGVGSYHEQYF. In DNA form, the CDR3 reads TGTGCCAGCAGCGTAGGTGTCGGGAGCTACCACGAGCAGTACTTC. Together with reference TRBV9 and TRBJ2-7, the CDR3 gives the full variable domain: DSGVTQTPKHLITATGQRVTLRCSPRSGDLSVYWYQQSLDQGLQFLIQYYNGEERAKGNILERFSAQQFPDLHSELNLSSLELGDSALYFCASSVGVGSYHEQYFGPGTRLTVT.

For the CDR3, the DNA is TGCAGTGCTAGAGCCCTCCTCTCTAGCGGGAGGTGGAATGAGCAGTTCTTC. It specifies CSARALLSSGRWNEQFF. V is TRBV20-1 and J is TRBJ2-1; 11 bases line up with TRBD2. Trimming at V came to 1 base and at J to 7 bases, leaving 12 bases not matched to a gene. The germline V gene encodes CDR1 DFQATT and CDR2 SNEGSKA (reference sequence). The CDR3 loop spans 17 amino acids.

The table lists this clone with a few counts. The rearrangement uses TRBV7-2 and TRBJ2-7; D not certain. Trimming shortened V by 3 bases and J by 7 bases, and 10 bases separated the two germline ends. Germline CDR1 SGHTA, CDR2 FQGNSA. The CDR3 is 12 amino acids. The CDR3 spells CASSFSTREQYF. The CDR3 DNA reads as TGTGCCAGCAGCTTTTCAACCAGGGAGCAGTACTTC.

This clone was counted only a few times. The chain carries TRBV10-3 and TRBJ2-1; TRBD1 matches at 8 bases. CDR3 length: 14 amino acids. Germline V gives CDR1 ENHRY, CDR2 SYGVKD. V lost 11 bases to trimming and J lost 7 bases; unmatched junction nucleotides: 13. For the CDR3, the DNA is TGTGCCGTAAAGGCCGGACAGGGTGGAAATGAGCAGTTCTTC. Translation: CAVKAGQGGNEQFF.

This clone has only one observation. This sequence joins TRBV20-1 and TRBJ1-1, with D maybe TRBD1 (5 bases). Germline CDR1 reads DFQATT; CDR2 reads SNEGSKA (reference sequence). The CDR3 totals 12 residues. As DNA, the CDR3 is TGCAGCGAGCAGGGTATAAACACTGAAGCTTTCTTT. It codes for CSEQGINTEAFF.

This clone was seen a few times. This chain uses TRBV2 with TRBJ2-7, with D perhaps matching TRBD2 (6 bases). V lost 8 bases, J lost 4 bases, and 9 bases lay in between. The germline CDR1 and CDR2 sequences are SNHLY and FYNNEI. The CDR3 consists of 11 residues. CDR3 bases: TGTGCCAGCGGGAGGCAGTACGAGCAGTACTTC. It is translated as CASGRQYEQYF.

Worth noting for this clone: A single base separates this from a much larger clone, so it may be a read error. Other DNA sequences in this sample translate to the same CDR3. The gene calls are TRBV4-2 and TRBJ2-2, with 8 bases lining up with TRBD1. In germline, CDR1 is LGHNA, CDR2 YNFKEQ. The CDR3 loop spans 15 amino acids. V lost 4 bases, J lost 3 bases, and 4 bases stayed unmatched. The CDR3 DNA is TGTGCCAGCAGCCCCGGACAGGGTGACACCGGGGAGCTGTTTTTT. Translating gives CASSPGQGDTGELFF.

The genes are TRBV5-1 and TRBJ1-4; the D is unclear. There are 11 residues in the CDR3. V was shortened by 2 bases and J by 8 bases, with 4 bases between the two germline ends. In germline, CDR1 is SGHRS, CDR2 YFSETQ. Written as DNA, the CDR3 is TGCGCCAGCAGCTTTGGGGAAAAACTGTTTTTT. It is translated as CASSFGEKLFF.

V gene TRBV20-1 combines with J gene TRBJ2-7, with 9 bases identical to TRBD2. The CDR3 is 12 amino acids. Losses at the gene ends were 3 bases for V and 8 bases for J; bases not matched to a gene: 5. CDR1 DFQATT and CDR2 SNEGSKA come from the germline V gene (reference sequence). Here the CDR3 DNA reads TGCAGTGCTAGCGACGCGGGAGGGCAGCAGTACTTC. This sequence encodes CSASDAGGQQYF.

This chain connects TRBV28 to TRBJ2-3; D is ambiguous. CDR1 and CDR2 (germline): MDHEN, SYDVKM. The CDR3 is 15 residues long. V lost 5 bases and J lost 0, with 12 bases in between. CDR3 sequence (DNA): TGTGCCAGCAGTGCCCTGGGTGGAAGCACAGATACGCAGTATTTT. Residues: CASSALGGSTDTQYF.

This clone was seen many times. This sequence joins TRBV28 and TRBJ1-4; D is unresolved. Per the germline V gene, CDR1 is MDHEN and CDR2 is SYDVKM. The germline V and J ends were trimmed by 5 bases and 12 bases, with 25 bases remaining between them. The length of the CDR3 is 16 residues. CDR3 nucleotide sequence: TGTGCCAGCAGTCCCTCCAGGACTCCCTCCGGTTGGGAACTGTTTTTT. This gives the protein CASSPSRTPSGWELFF.

Relative to its sample, this clone is medium-sized. The chain employs TRBV11-2 and TRBJ2-7; unclear D gene. This CDR3 contains 11 residues. Trimming stripped 5 bases from V and 1 base from J, with 3 bases between. Germline V gene sequence: CDR1 SGHAT, CDR2 FQNNGV. The CDR3 is CASSISYEQYF. The CDR3 nucleotides read TGTGCCAGCAGCATATCCTACGAGCAGTACTTC.

This clone was recorded at least ten times. CDR3: CASSREGRGSGNTIYF. In DNA, the CDR3 is TGTGCCAGCAGTCGAGAGGGCAGGGGCTCTGGAAACACCATATATTTT. The rearrangement uses TRBV5-6 and TRBJ1-3; D might be TRBD1 (6 bases). The CDR3 extends over 16 amino acids. V gave up 5 bases and J gave up 0 bases, with 15 bases separating them. The V gene's germline CDR1 is SGHDT and CDR2 YYEEEE. The entire variable domain, with the rest obtained from reference TRBV5-6 and TRBJ1-3, is as follows: DAGVTQSPTHLIKTRGQQVTLRCSPKSGHDTVSWYQQALGQGPQFIFQYYEEEERQRGNFPDRFSGHQFPNYSSELNVNALLLGDSALYLCASSREGRGSGNTIYFGEGSWLTVV.

By share of the sample, this clone is large (0.1 to 1%). This sequence joins TRBV28 and TRBJ2-3; tentative D call: TRBD2 (5 bases). The CDR3 has 16 amino acids. V was clipped by 5 bases and J by 0 bases, with 15 bases between them. CDR1 is MDHEN and CDR2 is SYDVKM in the germline V gene. CDR3 region: CASSPVRAFSTDTQYF. For the CDR3, the DNA is TGTGCCAGCAGTCCTGTGCGGGCGTTCAGCACAGATACGCAGTATTTT.

The gene calls are TRBV2 and TRBJ1-1, with a tentative D call TRBD1 (5 bases). CDR3 length equals 13 residues. V was clipped by 8 bases and J by 1 base, with 11 bases between them. Per germline, CDR1 SNHLY and CDR2 FYNNEI. The CDR3 reads CASHSTANTEAFF. The CDR3 coding sequence is TGTGCCAGCCACTCGACAGCGAACACTGAAGCTTTCTTT. Drawing the rest from reference TRBV2 and TRBJ1-1, the complete variable domain is EPEVTQTPSHQVTQMGQEVILRCVPISNHLYFYWYRQILGQKVEFLVSFYNNEISEKSEIFDDQFSVERPDGSNFTLKIRSTKLEDSAMYFCASHSTANTEAFFGQGTRLTVV.

In this sample, this clone turned up many times. V usage is TRBV28 and J usage is TRBJ2-4; D call uncertain. Trimming shortened V by 3 bases and J by 2 bases, and 8 bases separated the two germline ends. The CDR3 is 14 residues long. The germline V gene has CDR1 MDHEN and CDR2 SYDVKM. The CDR3 coding sequence is TGTGCCAGCAGTTTTGGTGGTTCCAAAAACATTCAGTACTTC. Protein: CASSFGGSKNIQYF.

By share of the sample, this clone is medium-sized (0.01 to 0.1%). The chain is built from TRBV2 and TRBJ1-4; D unclear. Trimming stripped 10 bases from V and 12 bases from J, with 24 bases between. Germline-derived CDR1 and CDR2 are SNHLY and FYNNEI. This CDR3 spans 14 amino acids. The chain's CDR3 is CATKTGRDLDELFF. Written as DNA, the CDR3 is TGTGCCACCAAGACTGGTCGGGATTTGGACGAACTGTTTTTT. The full variable domain, its missing parts supplied by reference TRBV2 and TRBJ1-4, is EPEVTQTPSHQVTQMGQEVILRCVPISNHLYFYWYRQILGQKVEFLVSFYNNEISEKSEIFDDQFSVERPDGSNFTLKIRSTKLEDSAMYFCATKTGRDLDELFFGSGTQLSVL.

V is TRBV28 and J is TRBJ2-4; D is undetermined. The germline V gene encodes CDR1 MDHEN and CDR2 SYDVKM. CDR3 length: 15 residues. V was cut by 6 bases and J by 1 base, with 13 bases left in between. CDR3: CASSPQGMAKNIQYF. CDR3 bases: TGTGCCAGCAGCCCTCAAGGGATGGCCAAAAACATTCAGTACTTC.

This clone was observed many times. V is TRBV6-1 and J is TRBJ1-2; a weak D match, TRBD1 (5 bases). Trimming stripped 5 bases from V and 4 bases from J, with 20 bases between. CDR1 is MNHNS, CDR2 SASEGT, per germline. This CDR3 has 16 residues. The CDR3 DNA sequence: TGTGCCAGCAGTTTGGGGCGGACCCTTTTATCCTATGGCTACACCTTC. Protein sequence: CASSLGRTLLSYGYTF.

This CDR3 is CASRSNWRLDYGYTF. The CDR3 bases are TGTGCCAGCAGGTCAAACTGGAGGTTAGACTATGGCTACACCTTC. V gene TRBV28 combines with J gene TRBJ1-2, with no clear D. The CDR3 runs to 15 residues. Trimming took off 6 bases at V and 3 bases at J, with 17 bases between the two ends. Per the germline V gene, CDR1 is MDHEN and CDR2 is SYDVKM.

This clone has at least ten counts. The rearrangement uses TRBV7-9 and TRBJ1-1; weak D call: TRBD1 (6 bases). The germline V and J ends were trimmed by 6 bases and 0 bases, with 14 bases remaining between them. CDR3 length equals 15 residues. The germline gives CDR1 SEHNR, CDR2 FQNEAQ (reference sequence). DNA of the CDR3: TGTGCCAGCAGTCCGACAGGTACCATGAACACTGAAGCTTTCTTT. Protein sequence: CASSPTGTMNTEAFF.

This clone has just a few counts. V is TRBV6-6 and J is TRBJ1-6; perhaps TRBD1 as D (6 bases). There are 16 residues in the CDR3. V lost 7 bases and J lost 4, with 17 bases in between. CDR1 MNHNY and CDR2 SVGAGI come from the germline V gene (reference sequence). The CDR3 loop reads CASNSEQGHYNSPLHF. The CDR3 bases are TGTGCCAGCAATTCAGAACAGGGCCATTATAATTCACCCCTCCACTTT.